This T cell receptor beta chain was profiled in a study of blood T cell repertoires in COVID-19. Across the study: In each case, the material was cDNA or gDNA derived from T cells, B-cell-depleted T cells, or PBMCs.

Seattle's enrolled individuals joined amid active infection and were then monitored longitudinally. Original methodology: Counts of nucleated cells, estimated from reference gene primer amplification, were obtained. The data were produced by immunoSEQ multiplex PCR, yet TCRdb's version contains in-frame clones alone and is incomplete. V and J calls and clone size follow that table, whereas D and trimming were derived from the DNA. The profile covers about 160,000 clones, with approximately 95% appearing a single time and less than 2% taken by the ten largest. Germline V gives CDR1 SGHNT, CDR2 YYREEE (reference sequence). This CDR3 spans 16 amino acids. The V gene lost 4 bases and the J gene lost 3 bases, with 19 bases spanning the gap. This clone appeared once.

The sequencing input was peripheral blood. The TCR was taken from a woman aged 60-75 years with COVID-19, enrolled during active disease. The V and J genes are TRBV5-4 and TRBJ1-1; possible D gene TRBD1, 5 bases. The CDR3 sequence: CASSPSPTLGDTEAFF. The CDR3 DNA sequence: TGTGCCAGCAGCCCTTCGCCTACCCTAGGGGACACTGAAGCTTTCTTT.